This passage covers 19 T cell receptor beta chains from one sample sequenced in a study of T cell responses to AZD1222 COVID-19 vaccine. Assay used: immunoSEQ multiplex PCR; TCRdb lists only in-frame clones, some missing. This table holds about 110,000 clones, about 90% found once. Sequenced here: peripheral blood, sampled on day 0 of AZD1222 vaccination. The receptors stem from an adult in good health.

To note about this clone: One end of the junction is discordant with germline, which a read error may explain. The gene calls are TRBV14 and TRBJ2-1; no firm D call. From germline, CDR1 is SGHDN and CDR2 FVKESK. This CDR3 is 11 amino acids long. DNA of the CDR3: TGTGCCAGCAGCCAAGCCCGACTCCCAGTCTTC. This translates into CASSQARLPVF. The full variable domain, its missing parts supplied by reference TRBV14 and TRBJ2-1, is EAGVTQFPSHSVIEKGQTVTLRCDPISGHDNLYWYRRVMGKEIKFLLHFVKESKQDESGMPNNRFLAERTGGTYSTLKVQPAELEDSGVYFCASSQARLPVFGPGTRLTVL.

The chain links TRBV5-8 to TRBJ1-4, with no clear D. Trimming pared 0 bases from V and 2 bases from J, leaving 14 bases between. CDR1 is SGHTS, CDR2 YDEGEE, per germline. The CDR3 extends over 17 amino acids. CDR3 coding DNA: TGTGCCAGCAGCTTGGGGTTTGCGGGGAGCACTAATGAAAAACTGTTTTTT. Amino acid sequence: CASSLGFAGSTNEKLFF.

The chain combines TRBV9 with TRBJ2-2, with 12 bases aligning to TRBD2. This CDR3 region has 16 residues. J was trimmed by 6 bases and V by 4 bases; bases with no gene match: 7. The germline V gene has CDR1 SGDLS and CDR2 YYNGEE. As DNA, the CDR3 is TGTGCCAGCAGCACCCAACTAGCGGGGGGTCCCGGGGAGCTGTTTTTT. This encodes CASSTQLAGGPGELFF.

The rearrangement uses TRBV5-6 and TRBJ2-2; TRBD1 matches 10 bases. Trimming took 3 bases from V and 4 from J; bases not matched to a gene: 3. The germline V gene encodes CDR1 SGHDT and CDR2 YYEEEE. The CDR3 totals 15 residues. The DNA for the CDR3 is TGTGCCAGCAGCTGGACAGGGGGGCTCACCGGGGAGCTGTTTTTT. As protein: CASSWTGGLTGELFF.

The genes are TRBV9 and TRBJ2-1; TRBD2 matches at 7 bases. Trimming at V came to 2 bases and at J to 14 bases, leaving 10 bases not matched to a gene. The germline V gene has CDR1 SGDLS and CDR2 YYNGEE. The CDR3 sequence is 13 residues long. CDR3 region: CASSVKNGGIKFF. In DNA, the CDR3 is TGTGCCAGCAGCGTCAAAAACGGGGGGATTAAGTTCTTC.

V gene TRBV6-5 combines with J gene TRBJ2-7; D call uncertain. The CDR3 is 14 amino acids. Germline V gives CDR1 MNHEY, CDR2 SVGAGI. Trimming removed 0 bases at V and 3 bases at J, with 9 bases between. CDR3 coding DNA: TGTGCCAGCAGTTACTCGCCAGAACTCTACGAGCAGTACTTC. This sequence encodes CASSYSPELYEQYF.

V gene TRBV7-2 combines with J gene TRBJ1-4; the D gene is possibly TRBD1 (6 bases). The V end was cut by 5 bases, the J end by 4 bases, with 11 bases between. Germline V gene lookup returns CDR1 SGHTA and CDR2 FQGNSA. The CDR3 consists of 14 residues. The CDR3 reads CASSLDRYNEKLFF. The DNA for the CDR3 is TGTGCCAGCAGCCTCGACAGGTATAATGAAAAACTGTTTTTT.

This chain links TRBV6-4 with TRBJ2-3; perhaps TRBD2 as D (6 bases). V was cut by 4 bases and J by 0 bases, with 8 bases left in between. CDR1 and CDR2 from the germline V gene are MRHNA and SNTAGT. The CDR3 is 14 residues long. The CDR3 region is CASSGGASTDTQYF. The CDR3 nucleotides are TGTGCCAGCAGTGGCGGGGCTAGCACAGATACGCAGTATTTT.

This clone was observed a single time. The V call is TRBV19, the J call TRBJ1-6; D ambiguous. V lost 2 bases and J 8 bases, leaving 25 bases between the germline ends. This CDR3 is built from 19 residues. The germline V gene has CDR1 LNHDA and CDR2 SQIVND (reference sequence). CDR3 loop: CASSIYPPAKGNIDSPLHF. The CDR3 DNA sequence: TGTGCCAGTAGTATATACCCGCCGGCAAAGGGAAACATCGATTCACCCCTCCACTTT.

The chain has TRBV6-2 or TRBV6-3 and TRBJ1-2; unclear D gene. Germline CDR1 is MNHEY and CDR2 is SVGEGT. This CDR3 comprises 12 residues. V lost 0 bases to trimming and J lost 2 bases, with 1 base between them. Written as DNA, the CDR3 is TGTGCCAGCAGTTACTCGAACTATGGCTACACCTTC. Its protein product is CASSYSNYGYTF.

This clone appeared once. V gene TRBV4-3 combines with J gene TRBJ2-7; unclear D gene. From germline, CDR1 is LGHNA and CDR2 YSLEER. The CDR3 runs to 15 residues. Trimming took off 0 bases at V and 6 bases at J, with 15 bases between the two ends. This CDR3 reads CASSQDSRVFGEQYF. In DNA form, the CDR3 reads TGCGCCAGCAGCCAAGACTCAAGGGTATTCGGCGAGCAGTACTTC.

The count of this clone is one. The chain employs TRBV6-6 and TRBJ2-1; D possibly matches TRBD1 or TRBD2 (5 bases each). CDR3 length: 16 residues. The V gene's germline CDR1 is MNHNY and CDR2 SVGAGI (reference sequence). Trimming cost V 0 bases and J 6 bases, with 15 bases left between them. The CDR3 DNA reads as TGTGCCAGCAGTTACTCTAGCGTGGGGCCCCCCAATGAGCAGTTCTTC. Protein sequence: CASSYSSVGPPNEQFF.

This chain joins TRBV4-1 and TRBJ1-3; D gene uncertain. Germline V gives CDR1 MGHRA, CDR2 YSYEKL. The CDR3 has 16 residues. V shed 0 bases and J shed 3 bases, with 12 bases lying between them. CDR3 region: CASSQDSRTDGNTIYF. The CDR3 DNA follows: TGCGCCAGCAGCCAAGATTCACGAACGGATGGAAACACCATATATTTT.

The CDR3 sequence: CASSYRSGTGNSNQPQHF. The CDR3 DNA follows: TGTGCCAGCAGTTATCGGTCTGGGACAGGGAATAGCAATCAGCCCCAGCATTTT. The rearrangement joins TRBV6-2 or TRBV6-3 to TRBJ1-5; TRBD1 matches 9 bases. Germline CDR1 MNHEY, CDR2 SVGEGT. The CDR3 totals 18 residues. Trimming at V came to 3 bases and at J to 0 bases, leaving 9 bases not matched to a gene.

This chain joins TRBV3-1 (or the pseudogene TRBV3-2) and TRBJ1-1, with D tentatively TRBD1 (6 bases). The germline CDR1 and CDR2 sequences are LGHDT and YNNKEL (reference sequence). V lost 2 bases to trimming and J lost 4 bases, with 11 bases between them. There are 14 residues in the CDR3. CDR3 loop: CASSQRGRGTEAFF. CDR3 nucleotide sequence: TGTGCCAGCAGCCAACGGGGGCGGGGCACTGAAGCTTTCTTT.

This sequence joins TRBV4-1 and TRBJ1-3; no reliable D call. The germline gives CDR1 MGHRA, CDR2 YSYEKL. The germline V and J ends were trimmed by 7 bases and 0 bases, with 13 bases remaining between them. The CDR3 spans 15 residues. CDR3 in amino acids: CASMHTLYSGNTIYF. CDR3 coding DNA: TGCGCCAGCATGCACACCTTATACTCTGGAAACACCATATATTTT.

The chain joins TRBV5-1 to TRBJ1-6; 7 positions agree with TRBD1. Germline V gene sequence: CDR1 SGHRS, CDR2 YFSETQ. After removal of 4 bases from V and 7 bases from J, the junction contained 11 bases not matched to a gene. The CDR3 contains 16 residues. The CDR3 DNA reads TGCGCCAGCAGCGAAAGTCCCGGGACAGAAAATTCACCCCTCCACTTT. It specifies CASSESPGTENSPLHF.

The gene calls are TRBV6-5 and TRBJ1-1, with a tentative D call TRBD1 (6 bases). The CDR3 consists of 15 residues. The V gene's germline CDR1 is MNHEY and CDR2 SVGAGI. The V gene lost 5 bases and the J gene lost 2 bases, with 15 bases spanning the gap. CDR3 region: CASSPLGQTNTEAFF. CDR3 in DNA: TGTGCCAGCAGTCCCCTCGGACAGACCAACACTGAAGCTTTCTTT.

Here the CDR3 reads CASSLEGSGRGGNEKLFF. CDR3 bases: TGCGCCAGCAGCTTGGAAGGGTCAGGGAGAGGGGGCAATGAAAAACTGTTTTTT. The chain carries TRBV5-1 and TRBJ1-4, with TRBD1 identical over 7 bases. Germline CDR1 SGHRS, CDR2 YFSETQ. V dropped 0 bases and J dropped 5; count of bases not matched to a gene: 13. CDR3 size: 18 residues.